This T cell receptor (beta chain) emerged from a study of radiation and T cells in renal cell carcinoma. As for the study in general: Nephrectomy followed 15 Gy stereotactic body radiation by 4 weeks.

General study findings and limits: Pretreatment tumor biopsies were lacking, so baseline clonotypes are unknown. Top tumor clonotypes rose in blood 2 weeks post-radiation, then contracted.

As to time point: blood 2 weeks post-SBRT. Treatment noted: 15 Gy SBRT to primary tumor, nephrectomy 4 weeks later. Blood was sampled at baseline, 2 weeks and 4 weeks after SBRT. With V trimmed by 6 bases and J by 0 bases, 6 bases remained unmatched. CDR1 SGHNT and CDR2 YENEEA come from the germline V gene. This CDR3 contains 16 residues. Regarding this clone: The antigen remains unidentified.

Produced via immunoSEQ multiplex PCR; TCRdb's table is partial and in-frame only. The table includes roughly 130,000 clones, approximately 90% detected once. This specimen consisted of blood, obtained from a patient whose treatment included radiotherapy and nephrectomy. The TCR was taken from a woman in her 70s with renal cell carcinoma. The chain joins TRBV11-3 to TRBJ2-2; 8 positions agree with TRBD2. The CDR3 spells CASSHGGATNTGELFF. The CDR3 DNA sequence: TGTGCCAGCAGTCACGGGGGGGCTACGAACACCGGGGAGCTGTTTTTT. The full variable domain, rest sourced from reference TRBV11-3 and TRBJ2-2, is EAGVVQSPRYKIIEKKQPVAFWCNPISGHNTLYWYLQNLGQGPELLIRYENEEAVDDSQLPKDRFSAERLKGVDSTLKIQPAELGDSAVYLCASSHGGATNTGELFFGEGSRLTVL.